This T cell receptor beta chain stems from a study of shared clonotypes between healthy human individuals. Findings of the study overall: When compared with the clonotypes that were shared by all four sorted-subset donors, the non-shared clonotypes turned out to have lower generation probabilities. When naive CD4 clonotypes were compared across a few donors, around 5% were shared.

A remark on this clone: Its antigen is undetermined.

The CDR3 has 16 amino acids. Deletions cut 3 bases from V and 5 bases from J, with 20 bases between. Germline assignment: CDR1 SGHRS and CDR2 YFSETQ. Some clones are missing from TCRdb's copy, which holds only in-frame ones; the method was immunoSEQ multiplex PCR. The sample lists about 180,000 clones, around 93% occurring once. A CD45RA+ naive subset and a CD45RA-negative memory subset were split from CD4+ cells. The rearrangement links TRBV5-1 to TRBJ1-1; TRBD1 is a possible D gene (5 bases). This clonotype was sampled from a woman in her 30s in good health. The sample taken for sequencing was naive CD4+ T cells sorted from blood. Described subset: CD45RA+ positively selected. Written as DNA, the CDR3 is TGCGCCAGCAGCTCCCAAGGACAACCGGGGGGTACTGAAGCTTTCTTT. As protein: CASSSQGQPGGTEAFF.